These 23 T cell receptor beta chains share one sample of origin, sequenced in a study of shared clonotypes between healthy human individuals. Using immunoSEQ multiplex PCR, the repertoire was profiled, and TCRdb retains in-frame clones only, with some absent. The data hold approximately 1,500,000 clones, with about 98% observed a single time. Material for sequencing was naive CD4+ T cells sorted from blood. The subset denotes: CD45RA+ positively selected. These receptors originate from a man under 40 in good health.

The chain employs TRBV5-1 and TRBJ2-1; D not certain. This CDR3 has 13 residues. V was pared by 1 base and J by 5 bases, with 7 bases between. In germline, CDR1 is SGHRS, CDR2 YFSETQ. CDR3: CASSLNDDNEQFF. The CDR3 coding sequence is TGCGCCAGCAGCTTGAATGACGACAATGAGCAGTTCTTC.

Comment on this clone: The sample has other DNA sequences that encode this CDR3 too. The chain combines TRBV5-1 with TRBJ2-7; 11 positions agree with TRBD1. CDR3 size: 15 residues. V shed 0 bases, J shed 2 bases, and the junction held 1 base outside the gene matches. Germline V lookup: CDR1 SGHRS, CDR2 YFSETQ. The CDR3 region has the DNA TGCGCCAGCAGCTTGGGGACAGGGGGCACCTACGAGCAGTACTTC. Translated, it gives CASSLGTGGTYEQYF.

In the case of this clone: Other DNA sequences from this sample encode an identical CDR3 as well. V usage is TRBV6-1 and J usage is TRBJ2-7, with D uncertain. V was trimmed by 0 bases and J by 4 bases, leaving 7 bases between them. This CDR3 comprises 13 residues. Per germline, CDR1 MNHNS and CDR2 SASEGT. The CDR3 protein is CASSEAIPYEQYF. DNA of the CDR3: TGTGCCAGCAGTGAAGCCATTCCTTACGAGCAGTACTTC.

V gene TRBV10-2 combines with J gene TRBJ2-7, with TRBD2 as a possible D gene (6 bases). Germline lookup yields CDR1 WSHSY and CDR2 SAAADI. CDR3 length: 14 amino acids. The V end lost 4 bases, the J end lost 4 bases, and 14 bases lay between the germline ends. CDR3: CASSVRDRGYEQYF. The DNA for the CDR3 is TGCGCCAGCAGTGTGCGGGACCGAGGATACGAGCAGTACTTC.

This clone was found once. Other DNA sequences in this specimen translate into the identical CDR3. The V call is TRBV19, the J call TRBJ2-1, with D perhaps matching TRBD1 (6 bases). The CDR3 runs to 13 residues. Trimming removed 3 bases at V and 6 bases at J, with 9 bases between. CDR1 is LNHDA and CDR2 is SQIVND in the germline V gene (reference sequence). The CDR3 spells CASSILRGNEQFF. The CDR3 DNA reads as TGTGCCAGTAGTATCCTCAGGGGCAATGAGCAGTTCTTC.

This clone was seen a single time. The rearrangement joins TRBV29-1 to TRBJ2-2; 7 nucleotides agree with TRBD1. Germline V lookup: CDR1 SQVTM, CDR2 ANQGSEA. V was clipped by 6 bases and J by 1 base; unmatched bases: 5. This CDR3 is built from 14 residues. The CDR3 region has the DNA TGCAGCGTCGAAAGACAGGGGAACACCGGGGAGCTGTTTTTT. Translation: CSVERQGNTGELFF.

V and J are TRBV13 and TRBJ2-3; 8 bases line up with TRBD2. Germline CDR1 is PRHDT and CDR2 is FYEKMQ (reference sequence). V lost 7 bases to trimming and J lost 4 bases; unmatched junction nucleotides: 16. The CDR3 has 17 amino acids. CDR3 protein: CASISQAGGSPPDTQYF. DNA of the CDR3: TGTGCCAGCATTTCCCAGGCGGGAGGTTCCCCCCCAGATACGCAGTATTTT. The entire variable domain, with the rest obtained from reference TRBV13 and TRBJ2-3, is as follows: AAGVIQSPRHLIKEKRETATLKCYPIPRHDTVYWYQQGPGQDPQFLISFYEKMQSDKGSIPDRFSAQQFSDYHSELNMSSLELGDSALYFCASISQAGGSPPDTQYFGPGTRLTVL.

The V and J genes are TRBV10-3 and TRBJ2-7; 7 bases fit TRBD1. After removal of 2 bases from V and 6 bases from J, the junction contained 10 bases not matched to a gene. Germline V gives CDR1 ENHRY, CDR2 SYGVKD. The CDR3 totals 15 residues. The CDR3 DNA sequence: TGTGCCATCAGTGAGACACCTCAGGGGGACGCCGAGCAGTACTTC. This encodes CAISETPQGDAEQYF.

The chain couples TRBV5-1 to TRBJ2-2, with 9 bases fitting TRBD1. Germline CDR1 is SGHRS and CDR2 is YFSETQ. Trimming took 2 bases from V and 6 from J; bases not matched to a gene: 5. The CDR3 has 15 residues. CDR3 nucleotides: TGCGCCAGCAGCTTCGTACAGGGGGCATCCGGGGAGCTGTTTTTT. Its protein is CASSFVQGASGELFF.

V gene TRBV10-3 combines with J gene TRBJ2-1; 13 bases align to TRBD2. The CDR3 runs to 13 residues. Germline V CDR1 and CDR2: ENHRY, SYGVKD. The V and J ends lost 0 bases and 14 bases, in that order; junction bases with no gene match: 1. The CDR3 region is CAISESGLAGEFF. The DNA for the CDR3 is TGTGCCATCAGTGAGTCCGGACTAGCGGGGGAGTTCTTC.

This chain connects TRBV10-1 to TRBJ2-7, with 7 bases aligning to TRBD1. CDR1 WNHNN and CDR2 SYGVQD come from the germline V gene (reference sequence). This CDR3 is built from 15 residues. Germline trimming cut 5 bases from V and 5 bases from J; bases unmatched to any gene: 12. The DNA for the CDR3 is TGCGCCAGCAGTCCCGAGATAACAGGGGTGGACGAGCAGTACTTC. It encodes CASSPEITGVDEQYF.

This chain links TRBV5-6 with TRBJ1-1, with a tentative D call TRBD1 (6 bases). The V gene lost 1 base and the J gene lost 1 base, with 11 bases spanning the gap. Germline CDR1 and CDR2: SGHDT and YYEEEE. The CDR3 totals 15 residues. CDR3 in amino acids: CASSLNSGENTEAFF. In DNA form, the CDR3 reads TGTGCCAGCAGCTTGAATTCAGGGGAGAACACTGAAGCTTTCTTT. Based on the CDR3 plus reference TRBV5-6 and TRBJ1-1, the full variable domain is DAGVTQSPTHLIKTRGQQVTLRCSPKSGHDTVSWYQQALGQGPQFIFQYYEEEERQRGNFPDRFSGHQFPNYSSELNVNALLLGDSALYLCASSLNSGENTEAFFGQGTRLTVV.

This clone came up once. The chain links TRBV19 to TRBJ2-1; 9 bases map to TRBD2. With 5 bases clipped from V and 4 bases from J, the junction kept 3 bases outside the gene matches. There are 14 residues in the CDR3. CDR1 and CDR2 (germline): LNHDA, SQIVND (reference sequence). The CDR3 reads CASSVLAGYNEQFF. Written as DNA, the CDR3 is TGTGCCAGTAGTGTCCTAGCGGGGTACAATGAGCAGTTCTTC. The variable domain in full, with the rest retrieved from reference TRBV19 and TRBJ2-1, is DGGITQSPKYLFRKEGQNVTLSCEQNLNHDAMYWYRQDPGQGLRLIYYSQIVNDFQKGDIAEGYSVSREKKESFPLTVTSAQKNPTAFYLCASSVLAGYNEQFFGPGTRLTVL.

Remarks on this clone: This specimen includes other DNA sequences encoding the same CDR3. This chain joins TRBV18 and TRBJ1-2; 10 bases align to TRBD1. Germline-derived CDR1 and CDR2 are KGHSH and LQKENI. The CDR3 runs to 13 residues. J gave up 6 bases and V 3 bases, and 1 base lay outside the gene matches. CDR3 sequence (DNA): TGTGCCAGCTCACCGGGACAGGGGAATGGCTACACCTTC. It yields the protein CASSPGQGNGYTF.

The genes are TRBV9 and TRBJ2-3; TRBD2 agrees at 11 bases. CDR3 length: 19 residues. The V gene's germline CDR1 is SGDLS and CDR2 YYNGEE. Germline trimming cut 0 bases from V and 2 bases from J; bases unmatched to any gene: 11. CDR3 sequence (DNA): TGTGCCAGCAGCGTAGCTTCACGGACTAGCGGGCCTTTCACAGATACGCAGTATTTT. Its protein product is CASSVASRTSGPFTDTQYF.

This sequence joins TRBV28 and TRBJ2-1; D gene unclear. The V end lost 2 bases, the J end lost 0 bases, and 8 bases lay between the germline ends. There are 15 residues in the CDR3. The germline V gene encodes CDR1 MDHEN and CDR2 SYDVKM. This CDR3 is CASSLRRSSYNEQFF. The CDR3 nucleotides are TGTGCCAGCAGTTTACGGCGGAGCTCCTACAATGAGCAGTTCTTC.

As concerns this clone: This sample includes further DNA sequences coding for the same CDR3. This chain links TRBV7-2 with TRBJ2-3; 7 positions agree with TRBD2. CDR1 is SGHTA and CDR2 is FQGNSA in the germline V gene. V gave up 1 base and J gave up 3 bases; unmatched junction bases: 4. This CDR3 spans 15 amino acids. The CDR3 nucleotides read TGTGCCAGCAGCTTAGGGGGAGGGCCTACAGATACGCAGTATTTT. Protein: CASSLGGGPTDTQYF.

In this sample, this clone turned up once. The rearrangement links TRBV7-9 to TRBJ1-1; D gene ambiguous. Trimming stripped 5 bases from V and 2 bases from J, with 21 bases between. There are 17 residues in the CDR3. Germline lookup yields CDR1 SEHNR and CDR2 FQNEAQ (reference sequence). The CDR3 DNA reads as TGTGCCAGCAGCCCCAACCGAGGGTTGAAAACCAACACTGAAGCTTTCTTT. It encodes CASSPNRGLKTNTEAFF.

This sequence joins TRBV11-2 and TRBJ2-1, with D possibly being TRBD2 (5 bases). Germline-derived CDR1 and CDR2 are SGHAT and FQNNGV. Trimming left V 5 bases short and J 4 bases short, with 12 bases between. The CDR3 covers 14 residues. In DNA, the CDR3 is TGTGCCAGCAGCGTAGCCGAGCGGTACAATGAGCAGTTCTTC. Amino acids: CASSVAERYNEQFF. The full variable domain, completed using reference TRBV11-2 and TRBJ2-1, is EAGVAQSPRYKIIEKRQSVAFWCNPISGHATLYWYQQILGQGPKLLIQFQNNGVVDDSQLPKDRFSAERLKGVDSTLKIQPAKLEDSAVYLCASSVAERYNEQFFGPGTRLTVL.

This CDR3 reads CATRGRGLFYNEQFF. The CDR3 DNA sequence: TGTGCCACCAGGGGTAGGGGACTTTTCTACAATGAGCAGTTCTTC. The J gene is TRBJ2-1, the V gene TRBV15; TRBD2 might be the D (6 bases). Per the germline V gene, CDR1 is LNHNV and CDR2 is YYDKDF (reference sequence). CDR3 length equals 15 residues. The germline V and J ends were trimmed by 6 bases and 3 bases, with 15 bases remaining between them.

The J gene is TRBJ1-1, the V gene TRBV11-2; weak D call: TRBD1 (6 bases). CDR1 and CDR2 (germline): SGHAT, FQNNGV. V lost 8 bases and J lost 4, with 20 bases in between. The CDR3 contains 15 residues. In DNA form, the CDR3 reads TGTGCCAGCTCGGGCGAGAATGGGGGGCCCACTGAAGCTTTCTTT. Translation gives CASSGENGGPTEAFF.

The chain links TRBV28 to TRBJ2-7; weak D call: TRBD2 (5 bases). Looked up from germline, CDR1 is MDHEN and CDR2 is SYDVKM. The CDR3 length is 13 residues. The V and J ends lost 3 bases and 7 bases respectively, with 13 bases between them. The CDR3 loop is CASSLPISGEQYF. In nucleotides, the CDR3 is TGTGCCAGCAGTTTGCCAATTTCGGGGGAGCAGTACTTC.

In regard to this clone: This sample also contains other DNA sequences that code for the same CDR3. The genes are TRBV4-1 and TRBJ2-1, with unresolved D. The CDR3 sequence is 12 residues long. Germline lookup yields CDR1 MGHRA and CDR2 YSYEKL. Trimming pared 1 base from V and 7 bases from J, leaving 5 bases between. The CDR3 protein is CASSQVWNEQFF. For the CDR3, the DNA is TGCGCCAGCAGCCAAGTTTGGAATGAGCAGTTCTTC.